This T cell receptor (beta chain) was identified during a study of metastatic and nonmetastatic thyroid tumors (dated by TCRdb to 2018 to 2020). A note on the overall study: Repertoires were compared across peripheral blood and tumor or nodule tissue samples from malignant and benign thyroid patients.

This clone occurred many times. It lacks a known antigen. Per-base quality was not reported, and no clone a single base away is much larger than it. No patient had received any treatment before thyroid surgery. Using T-cell receptor beta sequencing, the study looked back at clinical samples from patients collected from about 2011 to 2018. The method was PCR. This sample was sequenced with an Illumina HiSeq 4000. High-throughput sequencing was used to profile the TCR beta-chain CDR3 region of each patient. In the original analysis: The researchers built a classifier to tell apart papillary thyroid cancer patients with distant metastasis, based on CDR3 differences among clinicopathological groups. To measure repertoire diversity the researchers used the Shannon index, while the Morisita-Horn index served to gauge how similar the tumor and blood repertoires were. TCRdb itself trimmed the public reads at Q25 with fastp, ran MiXCR and retained productive beta chains. The V and J calls were determined by TCRdb, not by the authors. This sample comprises nearly 25,000 clones, more than 25% of them detected only once. Of the sample, approximately 16% is held by the ten largest clones.

Study-wide conclusions, independent of this receptor: TCR beta diversity was reported as significantly higher in malignant tumors than in benign nodules, in both blood and tumor samples.

Trimming removed 2 bases from V and 6 bases from J; the gene matches leave 5 bases unexplained. The germline V gene encodes CDR1 MNHEY and CDR2 SVGEGT. The CDR3 measures 14 amino acids from cysteine to phenylalanine. Just CDR3 DNA is preserved here, 42 bases in frame from base 1. The TCR sequence derives from a male donor with papillary thyroid cancer or a benign thyroid nodule (not recorded which). Some clones in this sample may be carry-over from other donors' samples. This sequence uses TRBV6-2 or TRBV6-3 and TRBJ2-3; the central 7 bases match TRBD2. The sequenced material came from blood. The DNA is as follows: TGTGCCAGCAGTTACCGCGGGAGTACGGATACGCAGTATTTT. It is translated as CASSYRGSTDTQYF.